A selection of T cell receptor beta chains follows, all from one sample in a study of blood T cell repertoires in COVID-19. Libraries were prepared by immunoSEQ multiplex PCR; TCRdb keeps only in-frame clonotypes and omits some of them. The repertoire includes approximately 300,000 clones, around 88% of them detected once, and around 1.5% sits in the top ten. The specimen was peripheral blood. The receptors shown here come from a woman in her 50s with acute or convalescent COVID-19. The CDR3 runs from the conserved cysteine through the conserved F or W. Rows give clone size only sometimes, using once, few, many, or a class for an expanded clone.

J gene: TRBJ2-7; V gene: TRBV3-1/TRBV3-2; clone size: .; CDR3 protein: CASSQALALLNEQYF
J gene: TRBJ2-1; V gene: TRBV2; clone size: .; CDR3 protein: CASRWDRQFF
J gene: TRBJ1-4; V gene: TRBV24-1; clone size: .; CDR3 protein: CASQGASNEKLFF
J gene: TRBJ2-7; V gene: TRBV18; clone size: once; CDR3 protein: CASSPARDEQYF
J gene: TRBJ1-1; V gene: TRBV7-9; clone size: few; CDR3 protein: CASSLARAANTEAFF
J gene: TRBJ2-5; V gene: TRBV5-1; clone size: .; CDR3 protein: CASSFGETQYF
J gene: TRBJ2-5; V gene: TRBV19; clone size: .; CDR3 protein: CASSIGPGLAGQETQYF
J gene: TRBJ1-3; V gene: TRBV27; clone size: .; CDR3 protein: CASRRASSGNTIYF
J gene: TRBJ1-1; V gene: TRBV5-1; clone size: few; CDR3 protein: CASSFEGGAITEAFF
J gene: TRBJ1-1; V gene: TRBV7-3; clone size: .; CDR3 protein: CASSSNRNTEAFF
J gene: TRBJ1-2; V gene: TRBV10-3; clone size: .; CDR3 protein: CAISEYMEYGYTF
J gene: TRBJ1-1; V gene: TRBV29-1; clone size: .; CDR3 protein: CSVAIGTGYVEAFF
J gene: TRBJ1-2; V gene: TRBV10-3; clone size: .; CDR3 protein: CAISESAGSNYGYTF
J gene: TRBJ1-6; V gene: TRBV7-3; clone size: .; CDR3 protein: CASTQGANSPLHF
J gene: TRBJ1-1; V gene: TRBV3-1/TRBV3-2; clone size: .; CDR3 protein: CASSQDGFTEAFF
J gene: TRBJ2-3; V gene: TRBV5-1; clone size: once; CDR3 protein: CASSFGTSGRTDTQYF
J gene: TRBJ1-2; V gene: TRBV6-5; clone size: .; CDR3 protein: CASSTGGYGYTF
J gene: TRBJ2-1; V gene: TRBV7-6; clone size: .; CDR3 protein: CASSLADRSNEQFF
J gene: TRBJ2-1; V gene: TRBV11-2; clone size: once; CDR3 protein: CASRRLAEADEQFF
J gene: TRBJ1-4; V gene: TRBV19; clone size: .; CDR3 protein: CASSSSGRATNEKLFF
J gene: TRBJ1-5; V gene: TRBV11-2; clone size: .; CDR3 protein: CASSFFDQPQHF
J gene: TRBJ2-1; V gene: TRBV2; clone size: once; CDR3 protein: CASRRLAGVTNEQFF
J gene: TRBJ1-1; V gene: TRBV4-3; clone size: .; CDR3 protein: CASSQEIRQGGTVGTEAFF
J gene: TRBJ1-5; V gene: TRBV19; clone size: once; CDR3 protein: CASSIVFGVGNQPQHF
J gene: TRBJ1-5; V gene: TRBV6-5; clone size: once; CDR3 protein: CASKQGSDQPQHF
J gene: TRBJ1-5; V gene: TRBV28; clone size: once; CDR3 protein: CASSLQGMEWSQHF
J gene: TRBJ2-3; V gene: TRBV9; clone size: .; CDR3 protein: CASSTFSGTSGTYSTDTQYF
J gene: TRBJ1-4; V gene: TRBV2; clone size: few; CDR3 protein: CATRTGRGEKLFF
J gene: TRBJ2-1; V gene: TRBV24-1; clone size: .; CDR3 protein: CATSRRGKSYNEQFF
J gene: TRBJ1-2; V gene: TRBV20-1; clone size: .; CDR3 protein: CSAKRLYGYTF
J gene: TRBJ2-5; V gene: TRBV14; clone size: .; CDR3 protein: CASSQDFSASGETQYF
J gene: TRBJ1-5; V gene: TRBV19; clone size: .; CDR3 protein: CASTKTLTVSNQPQHF
J gene: TRBJ2-3; V gene: TRBV15; clone size: .; CDR3 protein: CATSRDLAGRTDTQYF
J gene: TRBJ1-4; V gene: TRBV13; clone size: .; CDR3 protein: CASSYRGPREKLFF
J gene: TRBJ2-1; V gene: TRBV6-2/TRBV6-3; clone size: .; CDR3 protein: CASSPGLLGVRGNEQFF
J gene: TRBJ2-5; V gene: TRBV9; clone size: .; CDR3 protein: CASSGTSGRQETQYF
J gene: TRBJ2-7; V gene: TRBV5-6; clone size: few; CDR3 protein: CASSGASF
J gene: TRBJ2-5; V gene: TRBV19; clone size: .; CDR3 protein: CASSIRQTQYF
J gene: TRBJ2-1; V gene: TRBV7-9; clone size: .; CDR3 protein: CASSVARAGQGASYNEQFF
J gene: TRBJ2-2; V gene: TRBV27; clone size: .; CDR3 protein: CASSLDLYTGELFF
J gene: TRBJ2-1; V gene: TRBV19; clone size: .; CDR3 protein: CASKKLGLAGVSRNEQFF
J gene: TRBJ2-7; V gene: TRBV5-1; clone size: .; CDR3 protein: CASSGQGVEYEQYF
J gene: TRBJ1-2; V gene: TRBV6-6; clone size: .; CDR3 protein: CASIQQGEYGYTF
J gene: TRBJ2-3; V gene: TRBV20-1; clone size: few; CDR3 protein: CSASWGDRTDTQYF
J gene: TRBJ2-7; V gene: TRBV30; clone size: .; CDR3 protein: CAWQPGGTAYEQYF
J gene: TRBJ1-1; V gene: TRBV6-5; clone size: few; CDR3 protein: CASNKAGASRAFF
J gene: TRBJ2-3; V gene: TRBV2; clone size: .; CDR3 protein: CASSETSGSLDTQYF
J gene: TRBJ1-1; V gene: TRBV15; clone size: .; CDR3 protein: CATSPLEVNTEAFF
J gene: TRBJ1-5; V gene: TRBV2; clone size: .; CDR3 protein: CASTGTGNSNQPQHF
J gene: TRBJ2-3; V gene: TRBV19; clone size: .; CDR3 protein: CASSRGLASPDTQYF
J gene: TRBJ2-1; V gene: TRBV7-9; clone size: .; CDR3 protein: CASSIGTSAYNEQFF
J gene: TRBJ1-1; V gene: TRBV30; clone size: .; CDR3 protein: CAWSGTPGRGTEAFF
J gene: TRBJ2-3; V gene: TRBV7-2; clone size: once; CDR3 protein: CASSLGQRTDTQYF
J gene: TRBJ2-1; V gene: TRBV7-9; clone size: .; CDR3 protein: CASSLSGGEGEQFF
J gene: TRBJ1-3; V gene: TRBV27; clone size: .; CDR3 protein: CASSPKVQGARGNTIYF
J gene: TRBJ2-7; V gene: TRBV7-9; clone size: .; CDR3 protein: CASSRAGQGTYEQYF
J gene: TRBJ2-1; V gene: TRBV28; clone size: .; CDR3 protein: CASTGTSGVSSYNEQFF